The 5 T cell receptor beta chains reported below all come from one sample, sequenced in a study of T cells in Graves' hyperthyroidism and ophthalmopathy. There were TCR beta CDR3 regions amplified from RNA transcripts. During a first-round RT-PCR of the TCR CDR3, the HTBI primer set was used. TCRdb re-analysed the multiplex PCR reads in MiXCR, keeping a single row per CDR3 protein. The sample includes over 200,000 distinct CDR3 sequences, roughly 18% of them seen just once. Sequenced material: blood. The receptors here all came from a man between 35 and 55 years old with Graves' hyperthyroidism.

The CDR3 reads CASGQGSTDTQYF. DNA for the CDR3: TGTGCCAGCGGACAGGGGAGCACAGATACGCAGTATTTT. This rearrangement joins TRBV19 to TRBJ2-3, with 9 bases fitting TRBD1. Germline CDR1 reads LNHDA; CDR2 reads SQIVND (reference sequence). This CDR3 has 13 residues. V shed 9 bases, J shed 0 bases, and the junction held 1 base outside the gene matches.

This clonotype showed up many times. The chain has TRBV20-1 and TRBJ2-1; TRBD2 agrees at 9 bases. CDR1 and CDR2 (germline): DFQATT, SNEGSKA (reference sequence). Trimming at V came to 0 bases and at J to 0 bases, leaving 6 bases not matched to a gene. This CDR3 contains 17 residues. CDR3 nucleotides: TGCAGTGCTAGAGATAGGATAGCGGGGGCCTCCTACAATGAGCAGTTCTTC. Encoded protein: CSARDRIAGASYNEQFF.

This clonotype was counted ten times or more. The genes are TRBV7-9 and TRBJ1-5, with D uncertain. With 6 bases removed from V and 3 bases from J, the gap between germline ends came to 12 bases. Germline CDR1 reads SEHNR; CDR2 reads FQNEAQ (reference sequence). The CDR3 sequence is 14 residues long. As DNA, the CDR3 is TGTGCCAGCAGTCCCCTGCGCATCAATCAGCCCCAGCATTTT. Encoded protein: CASSPLRINQPQHF.

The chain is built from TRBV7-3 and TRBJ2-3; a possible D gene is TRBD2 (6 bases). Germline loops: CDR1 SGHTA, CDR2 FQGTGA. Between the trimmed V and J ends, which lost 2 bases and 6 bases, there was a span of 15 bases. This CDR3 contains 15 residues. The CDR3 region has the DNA TGTGCCAGCAGCTTAGGGTCCGGGGCGGGGGATACGCAGTATTTT. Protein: CASSLGSGAGDTQYF.

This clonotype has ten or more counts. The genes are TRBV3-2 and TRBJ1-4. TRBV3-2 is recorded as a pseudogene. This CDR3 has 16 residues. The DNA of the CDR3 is TGTGCCAGCAGCCAAGGCGTCTGGTACCGCGATGAAAAACTGTTTTTT. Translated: CASSQGVWYRDEKLFF.